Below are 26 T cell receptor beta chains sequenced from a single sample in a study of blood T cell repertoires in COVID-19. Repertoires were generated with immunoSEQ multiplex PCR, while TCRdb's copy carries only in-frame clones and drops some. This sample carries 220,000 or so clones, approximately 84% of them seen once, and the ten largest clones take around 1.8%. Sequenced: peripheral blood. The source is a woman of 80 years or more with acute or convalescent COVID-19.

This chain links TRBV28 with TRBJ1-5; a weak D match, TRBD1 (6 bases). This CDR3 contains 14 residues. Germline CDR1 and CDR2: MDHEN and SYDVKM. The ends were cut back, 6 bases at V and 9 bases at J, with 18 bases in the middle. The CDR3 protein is CASSRTGSVGPQHF. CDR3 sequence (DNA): TGTGCCAGCAGCCGAACAGGGTCCGTGGGGCCCCAGCATTTT.

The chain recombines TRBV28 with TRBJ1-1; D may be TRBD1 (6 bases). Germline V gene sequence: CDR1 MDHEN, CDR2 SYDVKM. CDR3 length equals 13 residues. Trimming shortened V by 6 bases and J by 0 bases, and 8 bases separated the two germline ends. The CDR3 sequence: CASSGQMNTEAFF. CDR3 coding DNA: TGTGCCAGCAGCGGACAGATGAACACTGAAGCTTTCTTT.

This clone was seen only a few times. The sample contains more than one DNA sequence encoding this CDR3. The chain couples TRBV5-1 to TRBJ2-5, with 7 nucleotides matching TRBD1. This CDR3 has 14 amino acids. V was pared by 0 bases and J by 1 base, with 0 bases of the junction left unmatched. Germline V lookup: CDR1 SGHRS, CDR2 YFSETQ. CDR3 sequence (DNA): TGCGCCAGCAGCTTGGGGGACAGCCAAGAGACCCAGTACTTC. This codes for CASSLGDSQETQYF.

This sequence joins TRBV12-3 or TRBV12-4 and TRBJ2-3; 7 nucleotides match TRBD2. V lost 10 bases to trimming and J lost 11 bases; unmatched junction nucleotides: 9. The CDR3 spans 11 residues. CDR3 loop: CANSRGVGQYF. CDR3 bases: TGTGCCAACTCCCGGGGGGTAGGGCAGTATTTT.

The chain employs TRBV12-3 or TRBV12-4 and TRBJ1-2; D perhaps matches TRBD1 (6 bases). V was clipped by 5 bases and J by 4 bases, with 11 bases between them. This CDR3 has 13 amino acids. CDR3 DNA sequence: TGTGCCAGCAGTCCCCAGGGGCCCTATGGCTACACCTTC. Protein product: CASSPQGPYGYTF.

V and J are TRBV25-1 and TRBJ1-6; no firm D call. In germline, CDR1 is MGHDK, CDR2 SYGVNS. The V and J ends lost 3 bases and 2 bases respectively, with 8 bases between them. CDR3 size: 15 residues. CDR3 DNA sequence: TGTGCCAGCAGTGAGAGGGCCCCCTATAATTCACCCCTCCACTTT. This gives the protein CASSERAPYNSPLHF.

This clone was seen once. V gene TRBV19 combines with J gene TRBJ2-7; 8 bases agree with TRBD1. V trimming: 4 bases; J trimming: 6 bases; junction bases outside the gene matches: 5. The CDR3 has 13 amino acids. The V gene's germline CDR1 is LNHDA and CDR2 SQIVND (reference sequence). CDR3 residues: CASSKGQGREQYF. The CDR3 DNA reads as TGTGCCAGTAGTAAAGGACAGGGTCGCGAGCAGTACTTC.

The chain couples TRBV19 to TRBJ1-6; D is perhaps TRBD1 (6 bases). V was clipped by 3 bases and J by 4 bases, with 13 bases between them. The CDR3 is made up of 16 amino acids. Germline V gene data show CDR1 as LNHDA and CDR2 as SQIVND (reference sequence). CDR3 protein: CASSIREQGYNSPLHF. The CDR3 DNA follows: TGTGCCAGTAGTATCCGAGAACAGGGATATAATTCACCCCTCCACTTT.

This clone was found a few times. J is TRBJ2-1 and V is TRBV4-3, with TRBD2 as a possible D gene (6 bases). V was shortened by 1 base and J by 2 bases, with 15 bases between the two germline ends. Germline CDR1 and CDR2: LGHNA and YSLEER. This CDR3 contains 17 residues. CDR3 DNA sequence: TGCGCCAGCAGCCAAGGCGGGCGGGAAGAAGCCTACAATGAGCAGTTCTTC. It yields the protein CASSQGGREEAYNEQFF.

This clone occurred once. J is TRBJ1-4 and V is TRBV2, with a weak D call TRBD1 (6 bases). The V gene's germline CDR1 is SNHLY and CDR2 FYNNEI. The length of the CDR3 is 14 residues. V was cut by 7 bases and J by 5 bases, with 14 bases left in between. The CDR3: CASNHRAANEKLFF. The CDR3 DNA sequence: TGTGCCAGCAATCACAGGGCTGCGAATGAAAAACTGTTTTTT.

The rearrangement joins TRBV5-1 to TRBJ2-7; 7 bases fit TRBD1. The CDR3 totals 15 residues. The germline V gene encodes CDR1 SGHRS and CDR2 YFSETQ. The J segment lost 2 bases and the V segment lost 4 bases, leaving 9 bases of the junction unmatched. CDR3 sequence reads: CASSLPKTGTYEQYF. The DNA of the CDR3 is TGCGCCAGCAGCCTCCCGAAGACAGGGACCTACGAGCAGTACTTC.

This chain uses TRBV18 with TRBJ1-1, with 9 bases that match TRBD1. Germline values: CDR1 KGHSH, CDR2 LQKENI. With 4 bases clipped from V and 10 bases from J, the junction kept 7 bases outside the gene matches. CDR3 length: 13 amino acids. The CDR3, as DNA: TGTGCCAGCTCACTCCGGGACAGGGACGTAGCTTTCTTT. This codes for CASSLRDRDVAFF.

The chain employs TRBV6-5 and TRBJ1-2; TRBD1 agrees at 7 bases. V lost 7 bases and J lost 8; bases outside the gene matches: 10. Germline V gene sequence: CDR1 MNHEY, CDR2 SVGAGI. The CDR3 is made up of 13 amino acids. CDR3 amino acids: CASTKFAGQGYTF. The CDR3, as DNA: TGTGCCAGCACGAAGTTTGCGGGACAGGGCTACACCTTC.

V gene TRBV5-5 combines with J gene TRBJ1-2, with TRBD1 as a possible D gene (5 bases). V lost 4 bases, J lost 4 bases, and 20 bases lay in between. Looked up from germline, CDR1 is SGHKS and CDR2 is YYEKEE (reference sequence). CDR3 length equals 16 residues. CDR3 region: CASSQLGGDHSYGYTF. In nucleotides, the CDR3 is TGTGCCAGCAGCCAGTTAGGAGGGGACCATTCCTATGGCTACACCTTC.

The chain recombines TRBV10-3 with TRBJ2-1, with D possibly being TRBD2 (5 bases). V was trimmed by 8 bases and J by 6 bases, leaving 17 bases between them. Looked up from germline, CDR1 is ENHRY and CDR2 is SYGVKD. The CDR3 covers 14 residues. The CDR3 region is CAIRPGSATNEQFF. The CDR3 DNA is TGTGCCATCCGACCGGGATCCGCCACCAATGAGCAGTTCTTC.

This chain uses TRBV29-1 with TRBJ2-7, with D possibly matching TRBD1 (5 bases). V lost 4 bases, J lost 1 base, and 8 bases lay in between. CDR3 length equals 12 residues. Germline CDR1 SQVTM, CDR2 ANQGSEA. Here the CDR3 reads CSVGGQSYEQYF. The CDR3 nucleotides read TGCAGCGTTGGGGGCCAGTCCTACGAGCAGTACTTC.

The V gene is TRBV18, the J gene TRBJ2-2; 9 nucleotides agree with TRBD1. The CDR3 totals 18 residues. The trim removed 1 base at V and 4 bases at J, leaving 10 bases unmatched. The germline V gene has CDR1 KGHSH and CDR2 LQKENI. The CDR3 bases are TGTGCCAGCTCACCACAAACCCCGGGACAGGGTATCACCGGGGAGCTGTTTTTT. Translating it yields CASSPQTPGQGITGELFF.

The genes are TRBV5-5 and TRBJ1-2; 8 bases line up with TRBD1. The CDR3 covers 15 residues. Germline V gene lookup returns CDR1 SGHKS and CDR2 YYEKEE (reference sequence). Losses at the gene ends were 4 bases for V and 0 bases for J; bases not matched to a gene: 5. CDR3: CASSTGTGPNYGYTF. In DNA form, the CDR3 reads TGTGCCAGCAGCACCGGGACAGGACCTAACTATGGCTACACCTTC.

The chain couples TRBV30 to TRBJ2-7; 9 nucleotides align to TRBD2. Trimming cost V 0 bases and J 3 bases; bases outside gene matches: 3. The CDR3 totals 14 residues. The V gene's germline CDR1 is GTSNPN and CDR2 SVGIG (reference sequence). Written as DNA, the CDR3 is TGTGCCTGGAGTGTCTCTAGCGGGAACTACGAGCAGTACTTC. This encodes CAWSVSSGNYEQYF. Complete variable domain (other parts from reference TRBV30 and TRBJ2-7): SQTIHQWPATLVQPVGSPLSLECTVEGTSNPNLYWYRQAAGRGLQLLFYSVGIGQISSEVPQNLSASRPQDRQFILSSKKLLLSDSGFYLCAWSVSSGNYEQYFGPGTRLTVT.

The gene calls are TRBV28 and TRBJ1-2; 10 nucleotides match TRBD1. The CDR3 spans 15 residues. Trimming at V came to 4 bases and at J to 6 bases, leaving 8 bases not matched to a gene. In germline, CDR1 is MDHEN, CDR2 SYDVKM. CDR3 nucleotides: TGTGCCAGCAGTTCGCCGGGACAGGGGAAAAATGGCTACACCTTC. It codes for CASSSPGQGKNGYTF.

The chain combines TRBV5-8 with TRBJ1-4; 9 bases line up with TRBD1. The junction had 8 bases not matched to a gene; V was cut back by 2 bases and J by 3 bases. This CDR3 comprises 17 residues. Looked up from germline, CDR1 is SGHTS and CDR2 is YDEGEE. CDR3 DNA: TGTGCCAGCAGCTTCTCTCCGACAGGGGGACCTAATGAAAAACTGTTTTTT. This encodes CASSFSPTGGPNEKLFF.

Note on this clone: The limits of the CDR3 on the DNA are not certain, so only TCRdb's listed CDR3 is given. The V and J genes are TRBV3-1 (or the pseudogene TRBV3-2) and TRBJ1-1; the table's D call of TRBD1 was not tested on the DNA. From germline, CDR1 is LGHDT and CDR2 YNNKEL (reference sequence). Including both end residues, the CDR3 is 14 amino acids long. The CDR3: CASSPLSGQGEAFF.

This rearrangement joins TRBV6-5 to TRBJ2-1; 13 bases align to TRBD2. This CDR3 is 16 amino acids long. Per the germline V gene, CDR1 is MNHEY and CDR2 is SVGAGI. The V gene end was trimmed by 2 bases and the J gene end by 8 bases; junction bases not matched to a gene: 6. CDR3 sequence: CASSYGTSGIIDEQFF. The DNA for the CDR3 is TGTGCCAGCAGTTACGGGACTAGCGGGATAATCGATGAGCAGTTCTTC.

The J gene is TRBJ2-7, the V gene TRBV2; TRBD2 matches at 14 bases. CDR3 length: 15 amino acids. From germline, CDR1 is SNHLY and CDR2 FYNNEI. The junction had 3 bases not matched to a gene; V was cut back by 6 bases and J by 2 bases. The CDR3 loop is CASSPTSGRAYEQYF. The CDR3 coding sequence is TGTGCCAGCAGCCCGACTAGCGGGAGGGCCTACGAGCAGTACTTC. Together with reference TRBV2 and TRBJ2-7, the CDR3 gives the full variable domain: EPEVTQTPSHQVTQMGQEVILRCVPISNHLYFYWYRQILGQKVEFLVSFYNNEISEKSEIFDDQFSVERPDGSNFTLKIRSTKLEDSAMYFCASSPTSGRAYEQYFGPGTRLTVT.

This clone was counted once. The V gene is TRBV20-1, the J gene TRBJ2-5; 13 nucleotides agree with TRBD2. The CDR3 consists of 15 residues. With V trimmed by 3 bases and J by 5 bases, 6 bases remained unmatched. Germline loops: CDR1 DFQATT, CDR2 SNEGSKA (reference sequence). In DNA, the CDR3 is TGCAGTGCTAGTACTAGCGGGGGGGTCCGGGAGACCCAGTACTTC. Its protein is CSASTSGGVRETQYF.

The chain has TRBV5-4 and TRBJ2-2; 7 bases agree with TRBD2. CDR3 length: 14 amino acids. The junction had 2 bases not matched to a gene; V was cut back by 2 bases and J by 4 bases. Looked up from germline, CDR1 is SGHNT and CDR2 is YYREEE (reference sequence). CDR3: CASSFPGGTGELFF. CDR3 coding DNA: TGTGCCAGCAGCTTCCCGGGGGGCACCGGGGAGCTGTTTTTT.